These 21 T cell receptor beta chains came from one sample sequenced in a study of blood T cell repertoires in COVID-19. Here immunoSEQ multiplex PCR was the method, and the copy in TCRdb shows in-frame clones only, minus some. The table lists 350,000 to 500,000 clones, around nine tenths of them singletons. The specimen was PBMCs or T cells enriched from blood (not recorded which). Every receptor here comes from a woman younger than 30 who had been exposed to COVID-19.

J is TRBJ1-2 and V is TRBV7-6; the D gene is possibly TRBD1 (5 bases). Germline values: CDR1 SGHVS, CDR2 FNYEAQ. Trimming cost V 1 base and J 4 bases, with 10 bases left between them. The CDR3 has 14 amino acids. The CDR3 region has the DNA TGTGCCAGCAGCTTAGGGGGACTGCTCTATGGCTACACCTTC. This codes for CASSLGGLLYGYTF.

The genes are TRBV4-2 and TRBJ1-5, with TRBD1 matching over 12 bases. V gave up 0 bases and J gave up 0 bases; unmatched junction bases: 6. This CDR3 spans 19 amino acids. Per the germline V gene, CDR1 is LGHNA and CDR2 is YNFKEQ. The CDR3 sequence is CASSQESGQGALSNQPQHF. CDR3 DNA sequence: TGTGCCAGCAGCCAAGAGTCGGGACAGGGGGCCCTTAGCAATCAGCCCCAGCATTTT.

The rearrangement uses TRBV5-4 and TRBJ2-1; TRBD1 agrees at 9 bases. This CDR3 region has 15 residues. Losses at the gene ends were 5 bases for V and 3 bases for J; bases not matched to a gene: 6. The germline gives CDR1 SGHNT, CDR2 YYREEE (reference sequence). The CDR3 region has the DNA TGTGCCAGCAGGGTTACAGGGGGCCGCTACAATGAGCAGTTCTTC. Its protein product is CASRVTGGRYNEQFF.

This chain connects TRBV28 to TRBJ1-6; D may be TRBD1 (5 bases). Germline CDR1 reads MDHEN; CDR2 reads SYDVKM. Between the trimmed V and J ends, which lost 5 bases and 7 bases, there was a span of 18 bases. There are 16 residues in the CDR3. CDR3 region: CASSPQGLGTNSPLHF. As DNA, the CDR3 is TGTGCCAGCAGTCCCCAGGGTTTGGGTACGAATTCACCCCTCCACTTT.

This clone appeared a few times. The V gene is TRBV28, the J gene TRBJ1-6; TRBD1 matches at 8 bases. Unmatched junction bases numbered 1, after V lost 4 bases and J lost 5 bases. This CDR3 is built from 14 residues. Germline assignment: CDR1 MDHEN and CDR2 SYDVKM. The CDR3: CASSWGQDNSPLHF. The CDR3 bases are TGTGCCAGCAGTTGGGGACAGGATAATTCACCCCTCCACTTT.

The rearrangement links TRBV15 to TRBJ1-5; D is unresolved. Germline V CDR1 and CDR2: LNHNV, YYDKDF (reference sequence). The CDR3 consists of 13 residues. V lost 4 bases to trimming and J lost 6 bases, with 10 bases between them. This chain's CDR3 is CATSIPWSQPQHF. The CDR3 DNA reads as TGTGCCACCAGCATCCCCTGGAGTCAGCCCCAGCATTTT.

The DNA for the CDR3 is TGTGCCAGCAGTTTGACAGAGCCCCTTTCTGGGGCCAACGTCCTGACTTTC. Its translation: CASSLTEPLSGANVLTF. The rearrangement uses TRBV27 and TRBJ2-6, with D possibly TRBD1 on 5 matching bases. V lost 3 bases to trimming and J lost 1 base, with 13 bases between them. Germline CDR1 reads MNHEY; CDR2 reads SMNVEV (reference sequence). This CDR3 is 17 amino acids long.

The chain recombines TRBV13 with TRBJ1-3; 8 bases are shared with TRBD1. Trimming cost V 1 base and J 7 bases; bases outside gene matches: 9. Germline assignment: CDR1 PRHDT and CDR2 FYEKMQ (reference sequence). The CDR3 contains 16 residues. The CDR3 DNA sequence: TGTGCCAGCAGCTTAGTAATCGGACAGGGATTCAACACCATATATTTT. Its protein is CASSLVIGQGFNTIYF.

The CDR3 DNA sequence: TGTGCCAGCGACTCGGGACTAGGATTTAACGAGCAGTTCTTC. It encodes CASDSGLGFNEQFF. V is TRBV7-2 and J is TRBJ2-1; TRBD2 matches 8 bases. CDR1 and CDR2 (germline): SGHTA, FQGNSA. Trimming removed 8 bases from V and 10 bases from J; junction bases left unmatched: 13. The CDR3 extends over 14 amino acids.

This clone was seen a few times. Other DNA sequences from this sample encode an identical CDR3 as well. The chain recombines TRBV9 with TRBJ1-2, with 10 bases lining up with TRBD1. Germline V gives CDR1 SGDLS, CDR2 YYNGEE. The J segment lost 1 base and the V segment lost 2 bases, leaving 2 bases of the junction unmatched. The CDR3 is made up of 15 amino acids. The DNA for the CDR3 is TGTGCCAGCAGCGTGGGGACAGGGGTTAACTATGGCTACACCTTC. This codes for CASSVGTGVNYGYTF.

This chain connects TRBV3-1 (or the pseudogene TRBV3-2) to TRBJ2-7, with 8 bases that match TRBD2. Germline values: CDR1 LGHDT, CDR2 YNNKEL (reference sequence). V dropped 4 bases and J dropped 2; count of bases not matched to a gene: 19. This CDR3 contains 19 residues. DNA of the CDR3: TGTGCCAGCAGCCCGCGCCCCCCGCTAGAACTAGCGGAGACCTACGAGCAGTACTTC. It translates to CASSPRPPLELAETYEQYF.

This sequence joins TRBV4-3 and TRBJ1-4; a weak D match, TRBD1 (6 bases). Trimming left V 4 bases short and J 4 bases short, with 13 bases between. There are 15 residues in the CDR3. The V gene's germline CDR1 is LGHNA and CDR2 YSLEER. The CDR3 region is CASSPVGGINEKLFF. The CDR3 DNA reads TGCGCCAGCAGCCCAGTAGGGGGTATTAATGAAAAACTGTTTTTT.

V gene TRBV7-9 combines with J gene TRBJ2-3; the D gene is possibly TRBD2 (6 bases). This CDR3 comprises 19 residues. The germline V gene encodes CDR1 SEHNR and CDR2 FQNEAQ (reference sequence). V shed 0 bases and J shed 2 bases, with 21 bases lying between them. The CDR3 region has the DNA TGTGCCAGCAGCTTAGCCCGCGTCCGGGCGACTAGGACCACAGATACGCAGTATTTT. Translation gives CASSLARVRATRTTDTQYF.

The chain has TRBV11-2 and TRBJ2-1; D is perhaps TRBD2 (5 bases). Trimming cost V 6 bases and J 6 bases, with 12 bases left between them. Germline CDR1 is SGHAT and CDR2 is FQNNGV. The CDR3 covers 13 residues. Written as DNA, the CDR3 is TGTGCCAGCAGTCGCGGGCCGCCCAATGAGCAGTTCTTC. Amino acids: CASSRGPPNEQFF. The variable domain in full, completed from reference TRBV11-2 and TRBJ2-1, reads EAGVAQSPRYKIIEKRQSVAFWCNPISGHATLYWYQQILGQGPKLLIQFQNNGVVDDSQLPKDRFSAERLKGVDSTLKIQPAKLEDSAVYLCASSRGPPNEQFFGPGTRLTVL.

The rearrangement uses TRBV27 and TRBJ2-3, with a weak D call TRBD2 (7 bases). Per the germline V gene, CDR1 is MNHEY and CDR2 is SMNVEV (reference sequence). CDR3 length: 16 residues. Trimming removed 6 bases from V and 3 bases from J, with 19 bases in between. The CDR3 spells CASSLLGGGGTDTQYF. The CDR3 DNA reads TGTGCCAGCAGCCTGCTTGGGGGGGGCGGGACAGATACGCAGTATTTT.

This clone was picked up one time. The junction and the germline gene differ at one end; a read error may be behind it. The chain is built from TRBV10-3 and TRBJ1-1; 10 bases line up with TRBD1. Germline lookup yields CDR1 ENHRY and CDR2 SYGVKD. The CDR3 has 13 residues. DNA of the CDR3: TGTGCCAGCAGTGGACAGGGGGTCCCTGAAGCTTTCTTT. Protein product: CASSGQGVPEAFF.

This clone occurred a few times. The rearrangement uses TRBV12-3 or TRBV12-4 and TRBJ2-1; no firm D call. V was cut by 3 bases and J by 6 bases, with 6 bases left in between. The CDR3 has 12 residues. The chain's CDR3 is CASSFHFNEQFF. In DNA form, the CDR3 reads TGTGCCAGCAGTTTCCACTTCAATGAGCAGTTCTTC.

This clone showed up just once. The chain carries TRBV4-1 and TRBJ1-5; D perhaps matches TRBD1 (5 bases). The length of the CDR3 is 17 residues. Germline V gene lookup returns CDR1 MGHRA and CDR2 YSYEKL. The ends were cut back, 2 bases at V and 4 bases at J, with 18 bases in the middle. The CDR3 spells CASSQPLRGEKNQPQHF. CDR3 nucleotides: TGCGCCAGCAGCCAACCCCTTCGGGGGGAGAAGAATCAGCCCCAGCATTTT.

The chain is built from TRBV6-5 and TRBJ1-4; D is perhaps TRBD1 (6 bases). Trimming stripped 2 bases from V and 7 bases from J, with 11 bases between. The CDR3 consists of 14 residues. Looked up from germline, CDR1 is MNHEY and CDR2 is SVGAGI. CDR3 sequence reads: CASSYQGWSEKLFF. In DNA form, the CDR3 reads TGTGCCAGCAGTTACCAGGGGTGGAGTGAAAAACTGTTTTTT.

The V call is TRBV7-3, the J call TRBJ2-3, with TRBD2 as a possible D gene (5 bases). The V and J ends lost 0 bases and 6 bases respectively, with 10 bases between them. Germline V CDR1 and CDR2: SGHTA, FQGTGA. CDR3 length: 14 amino acids. CDR3 loop: CASSLTPGVDTQYF. In DNA form, the CDR3 reads TGTGCCAGCAGCTTAACGCCCGGGGTCGATACGCAGTATTTT.

In the case of this clone: Other DNA sequences in the sample encode the same CDR3. The chain recombines TRBV27 with TRBJ2-7; 9 positions match TRBD1. This CDR3 is built from 14 residues. The ends lost 6 bases at V and 3 bases at J; junction bases unmatched: 6. The V gene's germline CDR1 is MNHEY and CDR2 SMNVEV (reference sequence). CDR3 in DNA: TGTGCCAGCAGCCCAGGGACAGGGAACTACGAGCAGTACTTC. Its translation is CASSPGTGNYEQYF.